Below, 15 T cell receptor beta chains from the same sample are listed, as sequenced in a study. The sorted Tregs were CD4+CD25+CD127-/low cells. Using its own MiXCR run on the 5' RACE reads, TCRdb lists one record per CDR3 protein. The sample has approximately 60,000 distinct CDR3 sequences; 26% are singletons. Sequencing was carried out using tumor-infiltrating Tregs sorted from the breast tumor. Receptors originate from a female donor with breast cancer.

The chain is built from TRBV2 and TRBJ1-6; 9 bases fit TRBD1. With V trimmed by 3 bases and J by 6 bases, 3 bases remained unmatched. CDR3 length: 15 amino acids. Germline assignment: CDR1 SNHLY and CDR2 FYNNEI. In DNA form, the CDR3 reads TGTGCCAGCAGTGAGTTGACAGGGGGTAATTCACCCCTCCACTTT. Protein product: CASSELTGGNSPLHF.

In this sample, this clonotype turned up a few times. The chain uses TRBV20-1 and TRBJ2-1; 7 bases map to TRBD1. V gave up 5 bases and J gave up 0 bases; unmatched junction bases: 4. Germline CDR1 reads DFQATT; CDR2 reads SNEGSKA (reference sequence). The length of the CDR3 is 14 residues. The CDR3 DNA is TGCAGTGCTGGACAGGACCTCTCCTACAATGAGCAGTTCTTC. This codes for CSAGQDLSYNEQFF.

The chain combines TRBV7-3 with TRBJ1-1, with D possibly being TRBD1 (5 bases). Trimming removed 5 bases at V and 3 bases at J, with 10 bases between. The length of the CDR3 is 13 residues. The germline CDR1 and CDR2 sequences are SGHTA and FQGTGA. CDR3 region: CASSLQEDTEAFF. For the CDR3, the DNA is TGTGCCAGCAGCCTACAGGAAGACACTGAAGCTTTCTTT.

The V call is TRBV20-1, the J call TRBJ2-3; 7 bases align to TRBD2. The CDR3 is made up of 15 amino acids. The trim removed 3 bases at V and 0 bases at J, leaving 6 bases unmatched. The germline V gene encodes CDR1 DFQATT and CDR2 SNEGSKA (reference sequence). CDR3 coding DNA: TGCAGTGCTAGTATGGCGGGAGCTAGCACAGATACGCAGTATTTT. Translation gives CSASMAGASTDTQYF.

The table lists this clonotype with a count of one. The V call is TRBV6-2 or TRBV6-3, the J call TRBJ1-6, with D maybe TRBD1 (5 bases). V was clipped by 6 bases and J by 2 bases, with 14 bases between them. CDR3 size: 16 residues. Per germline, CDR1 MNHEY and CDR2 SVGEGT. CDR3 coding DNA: TGTGCCAGCAGCCGAACGGGGGAACCCTATAATTCACCCCTCCACTTT. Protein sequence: CASSRTGEPYNSPLHF.

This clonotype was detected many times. The CDR3 coding sequence is TGCGCCAGCAGCTCTACCGGGACTAGCGGGATGCAAAGTGAGCAGTTCTTC. Protein sequence: CASSSTGTSGMQSEQFF. This rearrangement joins TRBV5-1 to TRBJ2-1, with 13 bases identical to TRBD2. Germline CDR1 and CDR2: SGHRS and YFSETQ. CDR3 length equals 17 residues. The V segment lost 3 bases and the J segment 9 bases; nucleotides outside the gene matches: 12.

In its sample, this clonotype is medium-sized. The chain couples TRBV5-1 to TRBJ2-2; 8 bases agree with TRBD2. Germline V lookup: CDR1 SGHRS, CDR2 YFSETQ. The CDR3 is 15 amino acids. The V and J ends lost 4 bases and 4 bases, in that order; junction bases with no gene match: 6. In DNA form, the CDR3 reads TGCGCCAGCAGCCAGACTAGCGTAGTCACCGGGGAGCTGTTTTTT. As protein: CASSQTSVVTGELFF.

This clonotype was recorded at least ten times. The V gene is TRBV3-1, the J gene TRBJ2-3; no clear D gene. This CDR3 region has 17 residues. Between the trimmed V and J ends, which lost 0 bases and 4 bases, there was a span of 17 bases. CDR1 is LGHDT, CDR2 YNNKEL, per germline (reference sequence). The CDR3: CASSQDSSDLRADTQYF. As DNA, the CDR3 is TGTGCCAGCAGCCAAGATTCCTCCGACCTTAGGGCAGATACGCAGTATTTT.

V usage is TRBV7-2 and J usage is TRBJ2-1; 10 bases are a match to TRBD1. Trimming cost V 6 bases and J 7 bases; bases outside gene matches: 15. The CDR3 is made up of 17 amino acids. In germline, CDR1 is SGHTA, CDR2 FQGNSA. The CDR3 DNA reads TGTGCCAGCAGTTACCACCTGGGACAGGGGTTGTTGAATGAGCAGTTCTTC. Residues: CASSYHLGQGLLNEQFF.

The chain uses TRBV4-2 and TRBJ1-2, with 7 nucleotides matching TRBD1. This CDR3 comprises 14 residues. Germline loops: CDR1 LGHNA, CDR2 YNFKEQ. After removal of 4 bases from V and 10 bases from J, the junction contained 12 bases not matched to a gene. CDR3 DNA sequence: TGTGCCAGCAGCCCGGGACAGTTCGTCTATAACTACACCTTC. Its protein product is CASSPGQFVYNYTF.

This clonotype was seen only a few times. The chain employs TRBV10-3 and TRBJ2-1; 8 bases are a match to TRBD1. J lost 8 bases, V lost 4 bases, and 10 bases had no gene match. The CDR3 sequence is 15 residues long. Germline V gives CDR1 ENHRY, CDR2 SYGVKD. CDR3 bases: TGTGCCATCAGTGGAAGAAGACAGGGGTTCTATGAGCAGTTCTTC. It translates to CAISGRRQGFYEQFF.

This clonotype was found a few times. CDR3 DNA: TGTGCCAGCAGTCCTAGCGGGGGGGCCTATAGCGATGAGCAGTTCTTC. Protein: CASSPSGGAYSDEQFF. The chain couples TRBV7-3 to TRBJ2-1, with 12 bases fitting TRBD2. CDR3 length: 16 residues. The trim removed 6 bases at V and 8 bases at J, leaving 11 bases unmatched. The germline V gene encodes CDR1 SGHTA and CDR2 FQGTGA.

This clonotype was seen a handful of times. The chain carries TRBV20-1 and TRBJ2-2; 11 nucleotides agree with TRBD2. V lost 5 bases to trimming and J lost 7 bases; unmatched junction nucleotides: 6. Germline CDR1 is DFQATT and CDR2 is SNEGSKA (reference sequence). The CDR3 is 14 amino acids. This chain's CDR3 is CSADSGRAHGELFF. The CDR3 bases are TGCAGTGCTGATAGCGGGAGGGCCCACGGGGAGCTGTTTTTT.

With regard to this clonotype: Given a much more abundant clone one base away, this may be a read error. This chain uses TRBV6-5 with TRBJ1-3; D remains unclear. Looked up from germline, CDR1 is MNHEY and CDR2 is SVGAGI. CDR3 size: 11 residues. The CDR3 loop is CATILGSTIYF. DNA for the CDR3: TGTGCCACCATACTTGGAAGCACCATATATTTT.

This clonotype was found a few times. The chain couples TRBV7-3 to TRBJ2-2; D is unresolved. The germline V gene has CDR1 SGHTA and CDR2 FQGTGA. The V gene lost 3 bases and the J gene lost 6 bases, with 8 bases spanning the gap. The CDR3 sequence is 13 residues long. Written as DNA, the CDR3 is TGTGCCAGCAGCTTGAACCGGGCCGGGGAGCTGTTTTTT. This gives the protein CASSLNRAGELFF.